The 11 T cell receptor beta chains listed next were all sequenced from one sample in a study of T cell repertoires in cytomegalovirus infection. MiXCR was run by TCRdb on the reads, yielding one entry per CDR3 protein. The table includes more than 40,000 distinct CDR3 sequences, about 20% detected once. These receptors' targets are unknown. The sequencing here drew on CD8+ T cells from cultured PBMCs, taken from culture after CMV antigen stimulation. The origin of the receptors is a human donor in good health (CMV status not recorded). Some clones in this sample may be carry-over from other donors' samples.

This clonotype showed up just a few times. The genes are TRBV27 and TRBJ2-7; 8 bases match TRBD1. The CDR3 spans 15 residues. The V and J ends lost 0 bases and 2 bases, in that order; junction bases with no gene match: 3. Germline CDR1 MNHEY, CDR2 SMNVEV (reference sequence). The CDR3: CASSLSLDRAYEQYF. The CDR3 nucleotides are TGTGCCAGCAGTTTATCCCTGGACAGGGCCTACGAGCAGTACTTC.

This chain connects TRBV6-5 to TRBJ1-4; D might be TRBD1 (5 bases). The germline V gene has CDR1 MNHEY and CDR2 SVGAGI. The V and J ends lost 5 bases and 4 bases respectively, with 11 bases between them. This CDR3 spans 14 amino acids. This chain's CDR3 is CASSQTVNNEKLFF. Written as DNA, the CDR3 is TGTGCCAGCAGTCAGACAGTGAATAATGAAAAACTGTTTTTT.

This clonotype turned up a few times. The CDR3 DNA is TGTGCCAGCAGTTATCGGGTTGCGGGAGGGAACGAGCAGTACTTC. Protein: CASSYRVAGGNEQYF. This chain uses TRBV6-2 or TRBV6-3 with TRBJ2-7, with 9 nucleotides matching TRBD2. V lost 3 bases, J lost 5 bases, and 8 bases stayed unmatched. Germline-derived CDR1 and CDR2 are MNHEY and SVGEGT. The CDR3 runs to 15 residues.

This clonotype was observed many times. V usage is TRBV7-8 and J usage is TRBJ2-5; unclear D gene. CDR1 SGHVS and CDR2 FQNEAQ come from the germline V gene. Trimming pared 5 bases from V and 0 bases from J, leaving 19 bases between. The CDR3 totals 17 residues. CDR3 sequence reads: CASSAEAIRSYQETQYF. The CDR3 DNA follows: TGTGCCAGCAGCGCCGAAGCTATCCGATCCTACCAAGAGACCCAGTACTTC.

A few counts support this clonotype. The chain combines TRBV7-2 with TRBJ2-7, with 10 bases fitting TRBD1. CDR1 and CDR2 from the germline V gene are SGHTA and FQGNSA. After removal of 1 base from V and 6 bases from J, the junction contained 6 bases not matched to a gene. The CDR3 spans 15 residues. The CDR3: CASSLGGTGASEQYF. The CDR3 coding sequence is TGTGCCAGCAGCTTAGGTGGGACAGGGGCCAGCGAGCAGTACTTC.

This clonotype showed up just a few times. J is TRBJ1-1 and V is TRBV7-2; no clear D gene. The CDR3 totals 17 residues. CDR1 is SGHTA and CDR2 is FQGNSA in the germline V gene. V lost 4 bases, J lost 5 bases, and 23 bases lay in between. CDR3 loop: CASSSLPPHLLGTEAFF. CDR3 DNA: TGTGCCAGCAGCTCCCTTCCCCCACACCTCCTGGGGACTGAAGCTTTCTTT.

The chain has TRBV5-6 and TRBJ2-1; 10 bases fit TRBD1. The CDR3 spans 18 residues. Germline V gives CDR1 SGHDT, CDR2 YYEEEE. Losses at the gene ends were 3 bases for V and 7 bases for J; bases not matched to a gene: 16. The CDR3: CASSSDRDRGKISNEQFF. CDR3 nucleotide sequence: TGTGCCAGCAGCTCAGACCGGGACAGGGGAAAAATATCAAATGAGCAGTTCTTC.

This clonotype was seen a handful of times. The rearrangement links TRBV7-9 to TRBJ1-1; D remains unclear. This CDR3 is built from 15 residues. From germline, CDR1 is SEHNR and CDR2 FQNEAQ (reference sequence). V was shortened by 4 bases and J by 2 bases, with 14 bases between the two germline ends. CDR3 in amino acids: CASSSPITSNTEAFF. The CDR3 DNA follows: TGTGCCAGCAGCTCCCCTATTACCTCCAACACTGAAGCTTTCTTT.

The sample holds a few counts of this clonotype. This chain links TRBV11-2 with TRBJ2-3; 7 bases agree with TRBD2. Germline CDR1 reads SGHAT; CDR2 reads FQNNGV. This CDR3 has 16 residues. The trim removed 1 base at V and 5 bases at J, leaving 9 bases unmatched. This CDR3 is CASSLGPAGRVDTQYF. The CDR3 DNA sequence: TGTGCCAGCAGCTTAGGCCCAGCGGGACGGGTAGATACGCAGTATTTT.

The table lists this clonotype with a few counts. This chain uses TRBV15 with TRBJ2-1; tentative D call: TRBD2 (6 bases). V was trimmed by 7 bases and J by 5 bases, leaving 12 bases between them. This CDR3 is built from 13 residues. The germline gives CDR1 LNHNV, CDR2 YYDKDF (reference sequence). In DNA form, the CDR3 reads TGTGCCACCACAATCGGAGGGAACAATGAGCAGTTCTTC. Its translation is CATTIGGNNEQFF.

The J gene is TRBJ2-6, the V gene TRBV5-4, with D possibly TRBD2 on 6 matching bases. The CDR3 is 14 amino acids. Trimming took 5 bases from V and 4 from J, leaving 10 bases between them. Germline-derived CDR1 and CDR2 are SGHNT and YYREEE (reference sequence). The DNA of the CDR3 is TGTGCCAGCAGTAGGGAGGCCGGGGCCAACGTCCTGACTTTC. This codes for CASSREAGANVLTF.